This entry is about one T cell receptor (beta chain). The antigen remains undetermined. Method: immunoSEQ multiplex PCR; TCRdb's copy keeps in-frame clones and lacks some. The sample has 50,000 to 65,000 clones, around 88% seen once. The data were obtained in a study of T cell responses to AZD1222 COVID-19 vaccine. The CDR3 is made up of 16 amino acids. From germline, CDR1 is ENHRY and CDR2 SYGVKD. V lost 6 bases, J lost 2 bases, and 5 bases stayed unmatched. Pooling was applied to second doses at about 4 or about 12 weeks. Study-wide points: The study found Spike-specific TCR breadth and depth rose after two AZD1222 doses. The repertoires were collected only after the peak T cell response.

The sequences come from peripheral blood, collected 28 days after the second AZD1222 dose. The genes are TRBV10-3 and TRBJ2-7, with 15 positions matching TRBD2. The TCR comes from an adult who received the AZD1222 COVID-19 vaccine. In nucleotides, the CDR3 is TGTGCCATCAGCCTGGGACTAGCGGGAGGTGCCTACGAGCAGTACTTC. Translated, it gives CAISLGLAGGAYEQYF.